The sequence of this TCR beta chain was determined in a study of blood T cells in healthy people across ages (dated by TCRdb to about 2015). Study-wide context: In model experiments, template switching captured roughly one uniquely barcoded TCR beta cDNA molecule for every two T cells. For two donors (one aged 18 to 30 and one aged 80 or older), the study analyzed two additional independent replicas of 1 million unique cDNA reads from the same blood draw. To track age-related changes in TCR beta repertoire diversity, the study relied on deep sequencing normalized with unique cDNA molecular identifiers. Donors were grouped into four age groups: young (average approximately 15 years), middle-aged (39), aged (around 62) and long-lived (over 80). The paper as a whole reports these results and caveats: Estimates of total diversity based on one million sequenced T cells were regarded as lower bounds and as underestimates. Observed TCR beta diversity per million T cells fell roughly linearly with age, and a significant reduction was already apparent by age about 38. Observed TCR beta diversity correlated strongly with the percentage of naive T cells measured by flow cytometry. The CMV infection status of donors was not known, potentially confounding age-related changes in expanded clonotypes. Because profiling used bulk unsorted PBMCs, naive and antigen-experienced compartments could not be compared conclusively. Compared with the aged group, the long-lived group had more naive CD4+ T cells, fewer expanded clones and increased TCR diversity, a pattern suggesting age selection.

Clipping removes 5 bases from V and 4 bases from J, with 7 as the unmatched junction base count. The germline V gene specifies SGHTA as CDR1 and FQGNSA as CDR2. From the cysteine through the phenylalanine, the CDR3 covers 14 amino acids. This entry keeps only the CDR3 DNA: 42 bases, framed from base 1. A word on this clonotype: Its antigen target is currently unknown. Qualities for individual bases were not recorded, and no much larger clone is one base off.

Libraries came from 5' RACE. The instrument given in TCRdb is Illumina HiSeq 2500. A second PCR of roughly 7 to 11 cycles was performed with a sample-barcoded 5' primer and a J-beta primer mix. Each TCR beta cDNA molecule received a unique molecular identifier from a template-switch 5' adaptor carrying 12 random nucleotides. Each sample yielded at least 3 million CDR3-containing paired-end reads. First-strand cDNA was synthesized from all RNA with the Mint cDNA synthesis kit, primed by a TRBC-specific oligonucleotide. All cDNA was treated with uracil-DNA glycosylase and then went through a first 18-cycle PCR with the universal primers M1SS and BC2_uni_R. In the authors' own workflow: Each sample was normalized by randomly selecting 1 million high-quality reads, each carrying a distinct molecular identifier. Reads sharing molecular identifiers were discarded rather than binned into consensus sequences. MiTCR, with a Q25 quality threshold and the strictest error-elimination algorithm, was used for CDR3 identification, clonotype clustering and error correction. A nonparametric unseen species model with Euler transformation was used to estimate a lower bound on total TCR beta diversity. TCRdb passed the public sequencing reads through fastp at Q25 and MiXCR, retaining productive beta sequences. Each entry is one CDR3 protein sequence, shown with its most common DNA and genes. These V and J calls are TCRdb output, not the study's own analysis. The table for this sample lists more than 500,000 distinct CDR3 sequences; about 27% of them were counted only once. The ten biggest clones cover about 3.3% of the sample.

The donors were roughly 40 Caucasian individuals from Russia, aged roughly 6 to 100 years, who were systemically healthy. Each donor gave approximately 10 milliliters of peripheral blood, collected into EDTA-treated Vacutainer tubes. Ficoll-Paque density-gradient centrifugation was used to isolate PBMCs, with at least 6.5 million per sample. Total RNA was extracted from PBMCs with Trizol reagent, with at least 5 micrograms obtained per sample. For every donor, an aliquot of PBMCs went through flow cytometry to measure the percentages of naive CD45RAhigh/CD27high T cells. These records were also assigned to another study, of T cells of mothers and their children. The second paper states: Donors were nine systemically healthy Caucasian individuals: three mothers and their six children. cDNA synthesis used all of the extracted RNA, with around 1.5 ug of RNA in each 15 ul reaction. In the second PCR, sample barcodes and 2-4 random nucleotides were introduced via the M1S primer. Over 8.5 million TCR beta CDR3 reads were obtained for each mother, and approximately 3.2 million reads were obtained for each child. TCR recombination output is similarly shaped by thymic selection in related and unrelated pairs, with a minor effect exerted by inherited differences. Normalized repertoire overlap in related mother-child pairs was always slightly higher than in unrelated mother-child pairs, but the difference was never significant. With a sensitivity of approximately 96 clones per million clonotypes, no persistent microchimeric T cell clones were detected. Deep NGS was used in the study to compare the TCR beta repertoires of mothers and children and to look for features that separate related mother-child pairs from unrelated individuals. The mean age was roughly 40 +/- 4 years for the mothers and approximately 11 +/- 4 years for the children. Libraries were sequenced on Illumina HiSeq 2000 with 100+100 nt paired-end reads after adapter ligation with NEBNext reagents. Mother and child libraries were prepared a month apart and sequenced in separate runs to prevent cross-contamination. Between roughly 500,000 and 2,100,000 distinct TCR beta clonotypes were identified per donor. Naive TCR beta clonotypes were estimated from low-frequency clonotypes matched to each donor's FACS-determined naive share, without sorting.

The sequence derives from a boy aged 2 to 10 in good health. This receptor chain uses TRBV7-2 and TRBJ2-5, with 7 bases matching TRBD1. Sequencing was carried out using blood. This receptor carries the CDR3 CASSRTGAGETQYF. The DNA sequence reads TGTGCCAGCAGCAGAACAGGGGCGGGAGAGACCCAGTACTTC.